This T cell receptor (beta chain) was observed in a study of shared clonotypes between healthy human individuals. The CDR3 is 19 amino acids. Germline V lookup: CDR1 SGHAT, CDR2 FQNNGV. Trimming shortened V by 3 bases and J by 7 bases, and 28 bases separated the two germline ends. Findings and limits, study-wide: Memory subsets generally showed smaller estimated richness than naive subsets did.

The table came from immunoSEQ multiplex PCR; TCRdb's copy has only in-frame clones and leaves some out. This table has fewer than 1.8 million clones, around 98.5% appearing once. A word on this clone: What it binds is not known.

Sample: naive CD4+ T cells sorted from blood. Subset: CD45RA+ positively selected. This clonotype was obtained from a man younger than 40 in good health. The chain employs TRBV11-2 and TRBJ2-1; possible D gene TRBD2, 6 bases. CDR3 nucleotides: TGTGCCAGCAGCTTCAAGGAGGGGATAATCCGTACCCGGACGAATGAGCAGTTCTTC. Protein product: CASSFKEGIIRTRTNEQFF.